The 21 T cell receptor beta chains below all came from one sample that was sequenced in a study of blood T cell repertoires in COVID-19. Profiling relied on immunoSEQ multiplex PCR, and the TCRdb table lists in-frame clones only, not all of them. The top ten clones hold 10% of a sample with a few hundred thousand clones, roughly 90% of them seen once. The sequenced sample consisted of PBMCs or T cells enriched from blood (not recorded which). Receptor source: a man younger than 35 with acute COVID-19.

The chain uses TRBV10-2 and TRBJ1-1, with a possible D match to TRBD1 (5 bases). CDR3 length: 12 amino acids. CDR1 WSHSY and CDR2 SAAADI come from the germline V gene. The V end was cut by 8 bases, the J end by 3 bases, with 10 bases between. CDR3 amino acids: CASWGGDTEAFF. Written as DNA, the CDR3 is TGCGCCAGCTGGGGGGGGGACACTGAAGCTTTCTTT.

The J gene is TRBJ2-1, the V gene TRBV21-1; TRBD1, the table's D call, lacks a check against the DNA. TRBV21-1 is reported as a pseudogene. CDR3 length: 15 amino acids. Here the CDR3 reads CASNLGQGANNEQFF. The CDR3 DNA is TGTGCCAGCAACCTGGGACAGGGGGCGAACAATGAGCAGTTCTTC.

The chain joins TRBV5-6 to TRBJ2-1, with 9 bases fitting TRBD1. Looked up from germline, CDR1 is SGHDT and CDR2 is YYEEEE. CDR3 size: 14 residues. Trimming took 6 bases from V and 5 from J; bases not matched to a gene: 6. The CDR3 reads CASTLTGGDNEQFF. In nucleotides, the CDR3 is TGTGCCAGCACCCTGACAGGGGGGGACAATGAGCAGTTCTTC.

The chain uses TRBV19 and TRBJ2-7; D is unresolved. This CDR3 comprises 15 residues. Germline V CDR1 and CDR2: LNHDA, SQIVND (reference sequence). Trimming cost V 2 bases and J 1 base, with 12 bases left between them. The CDR3 DNA reads TGTGCCAGTAGTATAAGGCCGGGTGAATCCTACGAGCAGTACTTC. Translated, it gives CASSIRPGESYEQYF.

The V call is TRBV12-3 or TRBV12-4, the J call TRBJ2-1, with a possible D match to TRBD1 (6 bases). This CDR3 has 13 amino acids. Trimming took off 8 bases at V and 5 bases at J, with 13 bases between the two ends. The CDR3 spells CASGVDRDNEQFF. As DNA, the CDR3 is TGTGCCAGCGGGGTGGACAGAGACAATGAGCAGTTCTTC.

The V call is TRBV5-4, the J call TRBJ2-5; D remains ambiguous. This CDR3 comprises 12 residues. Germline CDR1 SGHNT, CDR2 YYREEE (reference sequence). V was pared by 1 base and J by 5 bases, with 6 bases between. CDR3 in DNA: TGTGCCAGCAGCTTGATTGGCGAGACCCAGTACTTC. This sequence encodes CASSLIGETQYF.

Points on this clone: One junction end disagrees with the germline gene, perhaps due to a read error. The V and J genes are TRBV6-5 and TRBJ1-3; D possibly corresponds to TRBD1 (6 bases). Germline V gives CDR1 MNHEY, CDR2 SVGAGI. There are 15 residues in the CDR3. CDR3 DNA: TGTGCCAGCAGTGACTCCACAGGGTCTGGAAACACCATATATTTT. Translating gives CASSDSTGSGNTIYF.

The genes are TRBV2 and TRBJ1-2; D is unresolved. The CDR3 contains 15 residues. V lost 6 bases and J 6 bases, leaving 20 bases between the germline ends. Germline assignment: CDR1 SNHLY and CDR2 FYNNEI. The CDR3 spells CASSLTATVRHGYTF. The CDR3 nucleotides are TGTGCCAGCAGCCTGACCGCCACAGTCAGGCATGGCTACACCTTC.

The rearrangement joins TRBV10-2 to TRBJ1-1, with 11 positions matching TRBD1. Germline V gene sequence: CDR1 WSHSY, CDR2 SAAADI. The CDR3 is made up of 17 amino acids. The trim removed 5 bases at V and 6 bases at J, leaving 14 bases unmatched. CDR3 residues: CASSTAGTGGLSAEAFF. DNA of the CDR3: TGCGCCAGCAGTACGGCCGGGACAGGGGGATTAAGCGCTGAAGCTTTCTTT.

This clone was seen a handful of times. The chain links TRBV7-3 to TRBJ1-3; 7 nucleotides line up with TRBD1. This CDR3 spans 15 amino acids. CDR1 is SGHTA and CDR2 is FQGTGA in the germline V gene. With 8 bases clipped from V and 7 bases from J, the junction kept 14 bases outside the gene matches. The CDR3, as DNA: TGTGCCAGCGACAGGGTAAAGAGCAGGGTTAACACCATATATTTT. Protein sequence: CASDRVKSRVNTIYF.

This chain uses TRBV28 with TRBJ1-2; D is unresolved. Trimming removed 3 bases from V and 3 bases from J, with 17 bases in between. The CDR3 has 16 amino acids. Germline lookup yields CDR1 MDHEN and CDR2 SYDVKM. CDR3 coding DNA: TGTGCCAGCAGTTTTATCTCACAGAGGGTCGACTATGGCTACACCTTC. It yields the protein CASSFISQRVDYGYTF.

This chain connects TRBV4-2 to TRBJ2-7, with 13 bases lining up with TRBD2. With 1 base clipped from V and 3 bases from J, the junction kept 6 bases outside the gene matches. Germline CDR1 reads LGHNA; CDR2 reads YNFKEQ. This CDR3 comprises 17 residues. The CDR3 nucleotides are TGTGCCAGCAGCCAAGCACTAGCGGGAGGGAAATACTACGAGCAGTACTTC. Residues: CASSQALAGGKYYEQYF.

CDR3 nucleotide sequence: TGTGCCTGGAGTGTGGGGACAGGGGTCCAGCCCCAGCATTTT. Translated, it gives CAWSVGTGVQPQHF. This rearrangement joins TRBV30 to TRBJ1-5; 10 bases match TRBD1. Germline CDR1 and CDR2: GTSNPN and SVGIG (reference sequence). Unmatched junction bases numbered 3, after V lost 0 bases and J lost 7 bases. CDR3 length equals 14 residues.

The V and J genes are TRBV4-2 and TRBJ2-1; 8 positions agree with TRBD2. The trim removed 0 bases at V and 4 bases at J, leaving 5 bases unmatched. This CDR3 region has 16 residues. CDR1 and CDR2 (germline): LGHNA, YNFKEQ. CDR3 sequence: CASSQDPTSGYNEQFF. CDR3 sequence (DNA): TGTGCCAGCAGCCAAGACCCCACTAGCGGTTACAATGAGCAGTTCTTC.

V gene TRBV14 combines with J gene TRBJ2-3; the D gene is possibly TRBD2 (6 bases). V was cut by 2 bases and J by 2 bases, with 14 bases left in between. The CDR3 has 16 amino acids. The germline gives CDR1 SGHDN, CDR2 FVKESK. CDR3 protein: CASSQNSGAATDTQYF. CDR3 bases: TGTGCCAGCAGCCAAAATAGCGGAGCTGCCACAGATACGCAGTATTTT.

This clone came up once. This chain connects TRBV30 to TRBJ1-6, with D possibly matching TRBD1 (5 bases). CDR3 length: 15 residues. V was clipped by 0 bases and J by 7 bases, with 13 bases between them. Germline lookup yields CDR1 GTSNPN and CDR2 SVGIG (reference sequence). The CDR3 coding sequence is TGTGCCTGGAGTGTAACAGGCGATGGGAATTCACCCCTCCACTTT. Translated: CAWSVTGDGNSPLHF.

This sequence joins TRBV24-1 and TRBJ2-3; tentative D call: TRBD1 (6 bases). The CDR3 totals 13 residues. Germline V CDR1 and CDR2: KGHDR, SFDVKD. The ends were cut back, 9 bases at V and 6 bases at J, with 15 bases in the middle. The CDR3 DNA sequence: TGTGCCACCTATGACAGGATGAGTGATACGCAGTATTTT. It encodes CATYDRMSDTQYF.

The chain combines TRBV4-2 with TRBJ1-2; D unresolved. The germline CDR1 and CDR2 sequences are LGHNA and YNFKEQ. This CDR3 spans 16 amino acids. Trimming cost V 0 bases and J 5 bases, with 16 bases left between them. The CDR3 nucleotides are TGTGCCAGCAGCCAAGACCCGACTACCGTCTTGTATGGCTACACCTTC. This gives the protein CASSQDPTTVLYGYTF.

The CDR3: CASGTSGAQETQYF. CDR3 in DNA: TGTGCCAGCGGGACTAGCGGGGCGCAAGAGACCCAGTACTTC. J is TRBJ2-5 and V is TRBV28; 13 nucleotides align to TRBD2. J was trimmed by 2 bases and V by 8 bases; bases with no gene match: 2. This CDR3 region has 14 residues. In germline, CDR1 is MDHEN, CDR2 SYDVKM.

This chain links TRBV5-4 with TRBJ1-2, with no clear D. Trimming stripped 3 bases from V and 13 bases from J, with 19 bases between. CDR1 is SGHNT and CDR2 is YYREEE in the germline V gene (reference sequence). CDR3 length equals 13 residues. As DNA, the CDR3 is TGTGCCAGCAGCTCGATTCTTTTGCCCACTCCCACCTTC. Translation gives CASSSILLPTPTF.

V usage is TRBV27 and J usage is TRBJ1-1, with no clear D. The V gene's germline CDR1 is MNHEY and CDR2 SMNVEV (reference sequence). The ends were cut back, 4 bases at V and 3 bases at J, with 9 bases in the middle. The CDR3 length is 13 residues. The CDR3 DNA reads as TGTGCCAGCAGTTGGGGAGTGGACACTGAAGCTTTCTTT. Its protein is CASSWGVDTEAFF.